The clone carrying this T cell receptor (beta chain) was observed a handful of times. V trimming: 5 bases; J trimming: 1 base; junction bases outside the gene matches: 6. The CDR3 sequence is 16 residues long. Per the germline V gene, CDR1 is SEHNR and CDR2 is FQNEAQ (reference sequence). This sample is part of a study of beta chain features in type 1 diabetes. As every portion of the isolated RNA was reverse transcribed, the sequencing read expressed TCRB transcripts. Using immunoSEQ multiplex PCR, the repertoire was profiled, and TCRdb retains in-frame clones only, with some absent. This table has nearly 250,000 clones, roughly 15% appearing once.

Sequencing used naive CD4+ T cells from blood. This receptor was obtained from a woman in her 40s in good health. The gene calls are TRBV7-9 and TRBJ2-2, with 8 bases that match TRBD2. Here the CDR3 reads CASSPPGLENTGELFF. The CDR3 DNA is TGTGCCAGCAGCCCGCCGGGACTAGAGAACACCGGGGAGCTGTTTTTT.